These T cell receptor beta chains were read from a single sample in a study of cytomegalovirus exposure and HLA in healthy donors. The repertoire was sequenced with immunoSEQ multiplex PCR; TCRdb's copy has only in-frame clones and lacks some. This table holds more than 85,000 clones, about 15% found once. Sequences were obtained from PBMCs. These receptors all stem from a female donor in good health and CMV-seronegative. CDR3s include the opening cysteine and the closing phenylalanine or tryptophan. D genes are given only for firm matches. Where a row states a size, it is once, few, many or the class of an expanded clone; other rows omit it.

J | V | length | size | D | DNA | CDR3
TRBJ1-5 | TRBV2 | 16 | NA | NA | TGTGCCAGCAGTGAGCAGGGTACAGGAGTAAATCAGCCCCAGCATTTT | CASSEQGTGVNQPQHF
TRBJ1-2 | TRBV5-1 | 15 | NA | NA | TGCGCCAGCAGCTTGGAAGCGGGGGGTTCCTATGGCTACACCTTC | CASSLEAGGSYGYTF
TRBJ2-3 | TRBV2 | 15 | few | NA | TGTGCCAGCGTTAGGACAGTGTTGGGAACAGATACGCAGTATTTT | CASVRTVLGTDTQYF
TRBJ2-7 | TRBV2 | 13 | few | NA | TGTGCCAGCACAGCGGATAGCTCCTACGAGCAGTACTTC | CASTADSSYEQYF
TRBJ1-1 | TRBV27 | 17 | few | NA | TGTGCCAGCAGTCCACGCGGGGGGGGTATTATGAACACTGAAGCTTTCTTT | CASSPRGGGIMNTEAFF
TRBJ2-7 | TRBV5-1 | 13 | few | NA | TGCGCCAGCAGCTTATATCAGGGTTACGAGCAGTACTTC | CASSLYQGYEQYF
TRBJ2-3 | TRBV7-9 | 14 | few | NA | TGTGCCAGCAGCTTAATTGCGCACACAGATACGCAGTATTTT | CASSLIAHTDTQYF
TRBJ1-3 | TRBV7-2 | 17 | NA | NA | TGTGCCAGCAGCTTATCTCTCTGGGCAGCCTCTGGAAACACCATATATTTT | CASSLSLWAASGNTIYF
TRBJ2-7 | TRBV19 | 14 | NA | TRBD1 | TGTGCCAGTAGTCCGGGAACAGGGGGCTACGAGCAGTACTTC | CASSPGTGGYEQYF
TRBJ1-1 | TRBV5-6 | 16 | NA | NA | TGTGCCAGCAGCTTGTCGGCAGGATCCATGAACACTGAAGCTTTCTTT | CASSLSAGSMNTEAFF
TRBJ2-5 | TRBV4-3 | 16 | NA | TRBD2 | TGCGCCAGCAGCCAAGATTGGCGGGGGGGCCAGGAGACCCAGTACTTC | CASSQDWRGGQETQYF
TRBJ2-1 | TRBV9 | 14 | few | NA | TGTGCCAGCAGCGGGGCAGGGGCCTACAATGAGCAGTTCTTC | CASSGAGAYNEQFF
TRBJ2-7 | TRBV27 | 15 | NA | NA | TGTGCCAGCAGTTTATCGGGTAGCGGCTACTACGAGCAGTACTTC | CASSLSGSGYYEQYF
TRBJ2-1 | TRBV7-9 | 14 | NA | NA | TGTGCCAGCAGCTTAGCGGGAGTGGTGGGTGAGCAGTTCTTC | CASSLAGVVGEQFF
TRBJ2-1 | TRBV7-9 | 15 | NA | NA | TGTGCCAGCAAAACCCAGGGCGACTCCTACAATGAGCAGTTCTTC | CASKTQGDSYNEQFF
TRBJ1-4 | TRBV30 | 12 | NA | NA | TGTGTTAGGACAGCAACTAATGAAAAACTGTTTTTT | CVRTATNEKLFF
TRBJ1-3 | TRBV7-9 | 17 | few | NA | TGTGCCAGCAGCTTAAATTCCTTCAGGGGAGCTGGAAACACCATATATTTT | CASSLNSFRGAGNTIYF
TRBJ1-5 | TRBV5-5 | 13 | NA | NA | TGTGCCAGCAGCTTGTCAGGCAATCAGCCCCAGCATTTT | CASSLSGNQPQHF
TRBJ2-1 | TRBV13 | 14 | few | NA | TGTGCCAGCAGCTTAGTTACAGCAAACAATGAGCAGTTCTTC | CASSLVTANNEQFF
TRBJ1-6 | TRBV19 | 14 | few | TRBD1 | TGTGCCAGCACAGGGGGCTATTATAATTCACCCCTCCACTTT | CASTGGYYNSPLHF
TRBJ2-7 | TRBV9 | 14 | NA | TRBD2 | TGTGCCAGCAGCGCAGCTAGCGGGACTGCCGAGCAGTACTTC | CASSAASGTAEQYF
TRBJ1-5 | TRBV4-1 | 15 | few | TRBD1 | TGCGCCAGCAGCCAAGGACAGGGGGCAAGCGGGCCCCAGCATTTT | CASSQGQGASGPQHF
TRBJ2-7 | TRBV11-2 | 16 | NA | TRBD2 | TGTGCCAGCAGCTTATTAGTAGGCGGGAGAGGCTACGAGCAGTACTTC | CASSLLVGGRGYEQYF
TRBJ1-5 | TRBV19 | 18 | few | NA | TGTGCCAGTAGTCAACCGGGAGGCGTTCCAGGTGGCAATCAGCCCCAGCATTTT | CASSQPGGVPGGNQPQHF
TRBJ1-2 | TRBV7-9 | 13 | NA | NA | TGTGCCAGCAGCTTAATCGACAGCTATGGCTACACCTTC | CASSLIDSYGYTF
TRBJ2-2 | TRBV6-1 | 13 | few | NA | TGTGCCAGCAGCAGTCCTGACACCGGGGAGCTGTTTTTT | CASSSPDTGELFF
TRBJ2-7 | TRBV21-1 | 16 | few | NA | TGTGCCAGCGGGAGACTTCGACAGGTCTTCTCCTACGAGCAGTACTTC | CASGRLRQVFSYEQYF
TRBJ2-6 | TRBV7-8 | 17 | few | TRBD1 | TGTGCCAGCAGCGCGCGACAGGGTAGGGTTGGGGCCAACGTCCTGACTTTC | CASSARQGRVGANVLTF
TRBJ2-5 | TRBV7-3 | 16 | NA | TRBD2 | TGTGCCAGCAGCCACAGACTAGCGGGAGGGGAAGAGACCCAGTACTTC | CASSHRLAGGEETQYF
TRBJ2-2 | TRBV5-1 | 15 | few | TRBD1 | TGCGCCAGCAGCTTGAAGGCAGGGGGCACCGGGGAGCTGTTTTTT | CASSLKAGGTGELFF
TRBJ1-5 | TRBV30 | 20 | few | NA | TGTGCCTGGAGTGTACCAGGGCTAGTGGGGACAAAATATAGCAATCAGCCCCAGCATTTT | CAWSVPGLVGTKYSNQPQHF
TRBJ2-2 | TRBV15 | 14 | NA | NA | TGTGCCACCAGCAGAAAGGCGGCTAGCGGGGAGCTGTTTTTT | CATSRKAASGELFF
TRBJ1-2 | TRBV7-9 | 13 | few | TRBD1 | TGTGCCAGCAGCATAAACAGGGGAGAAGGCTACACCTTC | CASSINRGEGYTF
TRBJ1-2 | TRBV28 | 13 | NA | TRBD1 | TGTGCCAGCAGTGGACAGGGTAACTATGGCTACACCTTC | CASSGQGNYGYTF
TRBJ1-6 | TRBV4-1 | 12 | few | NA | TGCGCCAGCAGCCAACCCCGTTCACCCCTCCACTTT | CASSQPRSPLHF
TRBJ1-2 | TRBV4-3 | 16 | few | NA | TGCGCCAGCAGCCAGGAACAGCTCATCGAACCTTATGGCTACACCTTC | CASSQEQLIEPYGYTF
TRBJ1-5 | TRBV4-2 | 14 | few | TRBD1 | TGTGCCAGCAGCCAACCAGACAGGGATCAGCCCCAGCATTTT | CASSQPDRDQPQHF
TRBJ2-7 | TRBV2 | 15 | NA | TRBD2 | TGTGCCAGCACCTCATCCCGGCTAGCGGGCGCGTGGGTGGGCTTC | CASTSSRLAGAWVGF
TRBJ2-5 | TRBV5-1 | 18 | once | TRBD2 | TGCGCCAGCAGGTCCACTAGCGGGGGGGCCCAGGGGCAAGAGACCCAGTACTTC | CASRSTSGGAQGQETQYF
TRBJ2-7 | TRBV7-9 | 16 | few | TRBD1 | TGTGCCAGCAGCTTACCTTATCACAGGGGTTCCCACGAGCAGTACTTC | CASSLPYHRGSHEQYF
TRBJ2-2 | TRBV6-5 | 14 | few | TRBD1 | TGTGCCAGCAGTCTCCGGACAGGGTCCGGGGAGCTGTTTTTT | CASSLRTGSGELFF
TRBJ1-1 | TRBV7-9 | 13 | few | NA | TGTGCCAGCAGTTTGGGGCTGGACGGTGAAGCTTTCTTT | CASSLGLDGEAFF
TRBJ2-1 | TRBV13 | 14 | NA | NA | TGTGCCAGCAGCTTATGGGAGCGGACCAATGAGCAGTTCTTC | CASSLWERTNEQFF
TRBJ1-4 | TRBV15 | 16 | NA | NA | TGTGCCACCAGCGGCAAAACAGGGACAACTAATGAAAAACTGTTTTTT | CATSGKTGTTNEKLFF
TRBJ2-1 | TRBV5-1 | 12 | NA | NA | TGCGCCAGCAGTTCCGGTTACAATGAGCAGTTCTTC | CASSSGYNEQFF
TRBJ1-4 | TRBV4-3 | 14 | NA | NA | TGCGCCAGCAGCCAAGGAAGGAGTAATGAAAAACTGTTTTTT | CASSQGRSNEKLFF
TRBJ2-3 | TRBV28 | 15 | few | TRBD2 | TGTGCCAGCAGTCTTATAGCGGGAGGTACAGATACGCAGTATTTT | CASSLIAGGTDTQYF
TRBJ2-1 | TRBV13 | 17 | few | TRBD1 | TGTGCCAGCAGCTTAGTTTCGACAGGGTCCTCTCCTAATGAGCAGTTCTTC | CASSLVSTGSSPNEQFF
TRBJ2-1 | TRBV7-8 | 16 | NA | NA | TGTGCCAGCAGCTTAGTGGGCAGCCTCTCCTACAATGAGCAGTTCTTC | CASSLVGSLSYNEQFF
TRBJ2-3 | TRBV4-3 | 15 | NA | NA | TGCGCCAGCAGCCAAGATCAACAGGGAATAGATACGCAGTATTTT | CASSQDQQGIDTQYF
TRBJ2-5 | TRBV10-3 | 10 | few | NA | TGTGCGGCGGGCGAAGAGACCCAGTACTTC | CAAGEETQYF
TRBJ1-2 | TRBV4-3 | 17 | NA | NA | TGCGCCAGCAGCCAAGGCACGGGTCAGGGTTCGGACGATGGCTACACCTTC | CASSQGTGQGSDDGYTF
TRBJ1-1 | TRBV7-9 | 14 | NA | NA | TGTGCCAGCAGCGGGGGACTGAGTAACACTGAAGCTTTCTTT | CASSGGLSNTEAFF
TRBJ1-1 | TRBV28 | 12 | NA | NA | TGTGCCAGCATGGAGGGACGGCGTGAAGCTTTCTTT | CASMEGRREAFF
TRBJ2-2 | TRBV2 | 17 | NA | TRBD2 | TGTGCCAGCAGTGATTGGAGCGGGGGGATGAACACCGGGGAGCTGTTTTTT | CASSDWSGGMNTGELFF